This passage covers 2 T cell receptor beta chains from one sample sequenced in a study of T cell responses to AZD1222 COVID-19 vaccine. Method: immunoSEQ multiplex PCR; TCRdb's copy keeps in-frame clones and lacks some. The top ten clones hold 1.5% to 2% of a sample with some 140,000 clones, 70% to 90% of them seen once. The source was peripheral blood, collected on day 0 of AZD1222 vaccination. These receptors were taken from an adult in good health.

V gene TRBV6-5 combines with J gene TRBJ1-4; TRBD1 matches at 8 bases. V lost 8 bases, J lost 1 base, and 0 bases stayed unmatched. The germline CDR1 and CDR2 sequences are MNHEY and SVGAGI. The CDR3 has 13 amino acids. CDR3: CASGQGTNEKLFF. Here the CDR3 DNA reads TGTGCCAGCGGACAGGGAACTAATGAAAAACTGTTTTTT.

This chain connects TRBV6-5 to TRBJ1-2, with D perhaps matching TRBD1 (5 bases). Germline V gene lookup returns CDR1 MNHEY and CDR2 SVGAGI. V lost 2 bases and J 5 bases, leaving 15 bases between the germline ends. This CDR3 is 15 amino acids long. Written as DNA, the CDR3 is TGTGCCAGCAGTTACAACCTGGGCAGGGATTATGGCTACACCTTC. This gives the protein CASSYNLGRDYGYTF.